The sequence of this T cell receptor beta chain was determined in a study of T cell repertoires in cytomegalovirus infection. Study results and limitations: Carriers of CMV and the relevant HLA type were discriminated by public TCR beta frequency.

TCRdb analysed the reads with MiXCR anew, one entry per CDR3 protein. The data show about 340,000 distinct CDR3 sequences, 25% to 30% seen once. The CDR3 sequence is 15 residues long. Germline V gives CDR1 SGHTA, CDR2 FQGNSA. Trimming removed 7 bases from V and 4 bases from J, with 18 bases in between. The sample holds a few counts of this clonotype. Its antigen is not known. This clonotype originated in a human donor in good health (CMV status not recorded). Some clones in this sample may be carry-over from other donors' samples. The source material was cultured PBMCs, sampled from culture after CMV antigen stimulation. The rearrangement uses TRBV7-2 and TRBJ2-3; D unclear. The DNA of the CDR3 is TGTGCCAGCACCCCTGGGCGCCTCTGGGCAGATACGCAGTATTTT. Encoded protein: CASTPGRLWADTQYF.